Sequencing of this T cell receptor (beta chain) was carried out in a study of blood T cell repertoires in COVID-19. Study at large: Whether acute or convalescent, the COVID-19 samples came from the United States, Italy and Spain. PBMCs, B-cell-depleted T cells, or T cells provided the cDNA or gDNA that made up the material.

V gave up 2 bases and J gave up 6 bases; unmatched junction bases: 9. CDR1 is SGHTA, CDR2 FQGNSA, per germline. CDR3 length equals 16 residues. In the authors' workflow: Estimates of nucleated cell counts were drawn from the amplification of reference gene primers. Assay used: immunoSEQ multiplex PCR; TCRdb lists only in-frame clones, some missing. That table furnishes V, J and clone size, whereas the DNA furnished D and trimming. This repertoire shows some 51,000 clones, 80% to 95% found once; its top ten account for 3.1%. This clone turned up a few times. The receptor was isolated from a man in his fifties with acute or convalescent COVID-19. Material for sequencing was peripheral blood. The genes are TRBV7-2 and TRBJ2-3; 9 nucleotides match TRBD2. The CDR3 DNA reads as TGTGCCAGCAGCTTAATGTTAGGGACTAGCCCCGATACGCAGTATTTT. Its translation is CASSLMLGTSPDTQYF.